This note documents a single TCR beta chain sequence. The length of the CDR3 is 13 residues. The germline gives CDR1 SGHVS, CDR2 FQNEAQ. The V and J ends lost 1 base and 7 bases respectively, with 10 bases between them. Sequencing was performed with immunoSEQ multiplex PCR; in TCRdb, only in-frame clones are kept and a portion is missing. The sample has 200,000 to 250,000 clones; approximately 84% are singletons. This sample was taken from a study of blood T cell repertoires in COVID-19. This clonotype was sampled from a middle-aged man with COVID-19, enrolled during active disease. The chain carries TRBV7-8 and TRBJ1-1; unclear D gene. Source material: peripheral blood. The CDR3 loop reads CASSLVGRLEAFF. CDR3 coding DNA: TGTGCCAGCAGCTTAGTTGGTCGACTTGAAGCTTTCTTT.